Below are 18 T cell receptor beta chains sequenced from a single sample in a study of cytomegalovirus exposure and HLA in healthy donors (dated by TCRdb to about 2017). Library preparation used the immunoSEQ multiplex PCR assay. A mixture of 60 forward primers for TCR Vbeta segments and 13 reverse primers for TCR Jbeta segments was used in the multiplex PCR. TCRdb limited this immuneACCESS table to in-frame rearrangements with V and J called. A share of clones is missing; checked studies link under half to unresolved V genes, and the rest is unexplained. This sample gives around 130,000 clones in total; 75% to 85% of them show up just once. Together, the top ten hold about 1.8% of the sample. The specimen was PBMCs. The receptors here all came from a man aged 40-49 years in good health and CMV-seronegative.

There are a few counts of this clone. The rearrangement links TRBV12-1 to TRBJ1-5. TRBV12-1 is given as a pseudogene. This CDR3 region has 17 residues. The CDR3 DNA is TGTGCCAGCACCGAGCACGGGGGGAAGAGTAGCAATCAGCCCCAGCATTTT. This translates into CASTEHGGKSSNQPQHF.

In its sample, this clone was seen a few times. This chain uses TRBV18 with TRBJ2-7; maybe TRBD1 (5 bases). CDR3 length: 16 residues. Germline V lookup: CDR1 KGHSH, CDR2 LQKENI. Trimming cost V 1 base and J 0 bases, with 13 bases left between them. The CDR3 region has the DNA TGTGCCAGCTCACCACGAGAAGGGGTTAGCTCCTACGAGCAGTACTTC. As protein: CASSPREGVSSYEQYF.

A single count supports this clone. The rearrangement joins TRBV7-8 to TRBJ2-1; a possible D gene is TRBD2 (7 bases). CDR1 and CDR2 (germline): SGHVS, FQNEAQ. The V end was cut by 1 base, the J end by 7 bases, with 17 bases between. This CDR3 region has 16 residues. The CDR3 nucleotides read TGTGCCAGCAGCTTAGTGGGGGGGCTCTATACTAATGAGCAGTTCTTC. Its translation is CASSLVGGLYTNEQFF.

This clone was counted once. The CDR3 nucleotides read TGTGCCAGCAGCTTCGTTGGGACAGGAGTAAACAATGAGCAGTTCTTC. This gives the protein CASSFVGTGVNNEQFF. The rearrangement links TRBV7-2 to TRBJ2-1; 8 bases map to TRBD1. Trimming at V came to 3 bases and at J to 5 bases, leaving 9 bases not matched to a gene. Germline assignment: CDR1 SGHTA and CDR2 FQGNSA. The CDR3 is 16 amino acids.

The V and J genes are TRBV28 and TRBJ2-7; maybe TRBD1 (7 bases). The CDR3 covers 14 residues. V gave up 6 bases and J gave up 3 bases, with 15 bases separating them. Germline CDR1 is MDHEN and CDR2 is SYDVKM. DNA of the CDR3: TGTGCCAGCAGCCGCGGGGACAGCCTCTACGAGCAGTACTTC. It codes for CASSRGDSLYEQYF. Full variable domain (outside the CDR3, taken from reference TRBV28 and TRBJ2-7): DVKVTQSSRYLVKRTGEKVFLECVQDMDHENMFWYRQDPGLGLRLIYFSYDVKMKEKGDIPEGYSVSREKKERFSLILESASTNQTSMYLCASSRGDSLYEQYFGPGTRLTVT.

The CDR3 DNA is TGTGCCAGCAGGCAGACAGGGAACTATGGCTACACCTTC. Protein: CASRQTGNYGYTF. The chain uses TRBV5-8 and TRBJ1-2; 7 bases map to TRBD1. Germline trimming cut 5 bases from V and 2 bases from J; bases unmatched to any gene: 3. The length of the CDR3 is 13 residues. CDR1 is SGHTS and CDR2 is YDEGEE in the germline V gene.

This clone came up a few times. V usage is TRBV19 and J usage is TRBJ2-7, with 8 bases that match TRBD1. The V and J ends lost 7 bases and 6 bases, in that order; junction bases with no gene match: 8. The CDR3 contains 13 residues. Germline CDR1 reads LNHDA; CDR2 reads SQIVND (reference sequence). The CDR3 sequence is CASKAGGPGEQYF. CDR3 sequence (DNA): TGTGCCAGTAAAGCAGGGGGCCCGGGCGAGCAGTACTTC.

The chain joins TRBV5-6 to TRBJ2-3; D not resolved. V dropped 3 bases and J dropped 13 bases, with 21 bases sitting between them. The CDR3 contains 14 residues. Germline lookup yields CDR1 SGHDT and CDR2 YYEEEE. The CDR3 DNA is TGTGCCAGCAGCTCCTCTTACGGTTTCTCAATGGAGTATTTT. This sequence encodes CASSSSYGFSMEYF.

CDR3 residues: CASSLSTASGRTWNEQFF. CDR3 DNA sequence: TGTGCCAGCAGTTTATCGACGGCTAGCGGGAGGACGTGGAATGAGCAGTTCTTC. The chain combines TRBV27 with TRBJ2-1; 11 bases are a match to TRBD2. The V and J ends lost 0 bases and 7 bases, in that order; junction bases with no gene match: 11. CDR3 length: 18 amino acids. Germline V gives CDR1 MNHEY, CDR2 SMNVEV (reference sequence).

This clone was detected only a few times. This rearrangement joins TRBV11-2 to TRBJ2-7, with 7 bases matching TRBD1. Germline loops: CDR1 SGHAT, CDR2 FQNNGV. J lost 4 bases, V lost 1 base, and 7 bases had no gene match. This CDR3 region has 15 residues. CDR3 in amino acids: CASSLVRAGGYEQYF. CDR3 nucleotides: TGTGCCAGCAGCTTAGTAAGGGCAGGGGGTTACGAGCAGTACTTC.

V and J are TRBV7-9 and TRBJ1-2; D is uncertain. The CDR3 contains 13 residues. The V and J ends lost 5 bases and 7 bases respectively, with 14 bases between them. The V gene's germline CDR1 is SEHNR and CDR2 FQNEAQ (reference sequence). CDR3 loop: CASSPSLISGYTF. CDR3 nucleotide sequence: TGTGCCAGCAGCCCCTCCCTAATTAGTGGCTACACCTTC.

V gene TRBV27 combines with J gene TRBJ1-1; D gene ambiguous. V lost 6 bases and J lost 1, with 15 bases in between. The CDR3 extends over 15 amino acids. Germline V lookup: CDR1 MNHEY, CDR2 SMNVEV (reference sequence). CDR3: CASREFTGGNTEAFF. CDR3 DNA sequence: TGTGCCAGCAGAGAGTTCACTGGCGGGAACACTGAAGCTTTCTTT.

This chain uses TRBV15 with TRBJ2-7, with D perhaps matching TRBD2 (5 bases). Between the trimmed V and J ends, which lost 0 bases and 2 bases, there was a span of 11 bases. Germline V gene sequence: CDR1 LNHNV, CDR2 YYDKDF (reference sequence). This CDR3 is built from 15 residues. CDR3 protein: CATSRDPGGPYEQYF. The CDR3 DNA reads TGTGCCACCAGCAGAGATCCCGGCGGGCCCTACGAGCAGTACTTC.

The chain joins TRBV28 to TRBJ2-3; 8 bases line up with TRBD2. The CDR3 is 15 amino acids. The germline gives CDR1 MDHEN, CDR2 SYDVKM. The V segment lost 8 bases and the J segment 5 bases; nucleotides outside the gene matches: 12. In nucleotides, the CDR3 is TGTGCCAGCTTCGCGGACGCGGGAGGTTTAGATACGCAGTATTTT. Protein sequence: CASFADAGGLDTQYF.

J is TRBJ2-3 and V is TRBV4-1; D possibly corresponds to TRBD2 (6 bases). The CDR3 loop spans 13 amino acids. CDR1 is MGHRA, CDR2 YSYEKL, per germline. The V gene lost 4 bases and the J gene lost 6 bases, with 11 bases spanning the gap. Here the CDR3 reads CASSLGTSDTQYF. CDR3 DNA: TGCGCCAGCAGCCTCGGGACTTCGGATACGCAGTATTTT.

The rearrangement links TRBV18 to TRBJ2-3; tentatively, D is TRBD1 (6 bases). The CDR3 extends over 17 amino acids. Trimming left V 1 base short and J 3 bases short, with 17 bases between. The germline V gene has CDR1 KGHSH and CDR2 LQKENI. CDR3 loop: CASSPRRRDTGTDTQYF. In DNA form, the CDR3 reads TGTGCCAGCTCACCACGAAGGCGAGACACAGGGACAGATACGCAGTATTTT. The whole variable domain, filled in from reference TRBV18 and TRBJ2-3, reads NAGVMQNPRHLVRRRGQEARLRCSPMKGHSHVYWYRQLPEEGLKFMVYLQKENIIDESGMPKERFSAEFPKEGPSILRIQQVVRGDSAAYFCASSPRRRDTGTDTQYFGPGTRLTVL.

V is TRBV4-1 and J is TRBJ2-3; TRBD2 matches at 9 bases. J was trimmed by 1 base and V by 1 base; bases with no gene match: 3. Germline assignment: CDR1 MGHRA and CDR2 YSYEKL. CDR3 size: 16 residues. CDR3 residues: CASSQVSSGGTDTQYF. The CDR3 coding sequence is TGCGCCAGCAGCCAAGTTTCTAGCGGGGGCACAGATACGCAGTATTTT.

The CDR3 loop is CASGQGPYGYTF. In DNA, the CDR3 is TGTGCCAGCGGACAGGGGCCCTATGGCTACACCTTC. The chain couples TRBV25-1 to TRBJ1-2, with 9 nucleotides matching TRBD1. After removal of 8 bases from V and 4 bases from J, the junction contained 2 bases not matched to a gene. This CDR3 has 12 amino acids. Looked up from germline, CDR1 is MGHDK and CDR2 is SYGVNS.